This T cell receptor beta chain emerged from a study of PD-L1 blockade in urothelial cancer. Study at large: Per blood sample, T cells had a median of 141,255.

Using immunoSEQ multiplex PCR, the repertoire was profiled, and TCRdb retains in-frame clones only, with some absent. The table shows over 45,000 clones, with about 86% occurring only once. The sample here was PBMCs, taken around atezolizumab (anti-PD-L1) treatment. This TCR came from a man aged 50-59 years with urothelial cancer.

CDR3 sequence (DNA): TGTGCCAGCAGTTACTCGTACACAAACAATGAGCAGTTCTTC. The encoded protein is CASSYSYTNNEQFF. The gene calls are TRBV6-6 and TRBJ2-1, with D uncertain. This CDR3 is built from 14 residues. With 0 bases removed from V and 5 bases from J, the gap between germline ends came to 8 bases. Germline assignment: CDR1 MNHNY and CDR2 SVGAGI (reference sequence).